The next 11 T cell receptor beta chains were all read from a single sample in a study of prognosis after radiotherapy for stage I lung cancer. Two-round multiplex PCR on genomic DNA was the method by which TCR beta CDR3 was amplified. Round-one PCR had primers specific to each TRBV and TRBJ gene. One entry per CDR3 protein results from TCRdb running MiXCR on the multiplex PCR reads. The sample holds roughly 11,000 distinct CDR3 sequences; about 53% are singletons and the top ten take about 7%. The specimen comprised PBMCs, sampled before or after stereotactic body radiation therapy (not recorded which). The receptors here all came from a donor over 45 with non-small cell lung cancer.

As to this clonotype: At one boundary the junction diverges from the germline segment, which might be a read error. The gene calls are TRBV28 and TRBJ1-2; D uncertain. The germline V gene encodes CDR1 MDHEN and CDR2 SYDVKM. The CDR3 extends over 14 amino acids. CDR3 nucleotide sequence: TGTGCCAGTAGTTTCCTCCCAGTCTCAAATGGCTACACCTTC. It translates to CASSFLPVSNGYTF.

As concerns this clonotype: This probably arose from a read error, given a far larger clone one base away. This chain uses TRBV7-9 with TRBJ2-7; 8 bases match TRBD1. J gave up 1 base and V 4 bases, and 9 bases lay outside the gene matches. The germline V gene encodes CDR1 SEHNR and CDR2 FQNEAQ (reference sequence). CDR3 length equals 16 residues. The CDR3 region has the DNA TGTGCCAGCAGCTATCAGGGGGCCGGATTGTCCTACGAGCAGTACTTC. This encodes CASSYQGAGLSYEQYF.

V usage is TRBV20-1 and J usage is TRBJ2-2, with D unresolved. The V and J ends lost 5 bases and 2 bases respectively, with 21 bases between them. Germline CDR1 and CDR2: DFQATT and SNEGSKA (reference sequence). The CDR3 sequence is 17 residues long. The chain's CDR3 is CSAAVPVGMVNTGELFF. The CDR3, as DNA: TGCAGTGCTGCCGTCCCTGTGGGGATGGTAAACACCGGGGAGCTGTTTTTT.

The chain links TRBV4-1 to TRBJ1-4; possibly TRBD1 for D (6 bases). CDR1 MGHRA and CDR2 YSYEKL come from the germline V gene. Deletions cut 5 bases from V and 6 bases from J, with 13 bases between. The CDR3 is 14 amino acids. The CDR3 is CASSYRVSDEKLFF. CDR3 nucleotides: TGCGCCAGCAGCTACAGGGTGTCGGATGAAAAACTGTTTTTT.

This chain uses TRBV27 with TRBJ2-7; D is possibly TRBD2 (6 bases). Germline V gene lookup returns CDR1 MNHEY and CDR2 SMNVEV (reference sequence). CDR3 length: 15 amino acids. Trimming took 0 bases from V and 3 from J, leaving 12 bases between them. The CDR3 coding sequence is TGTGCCAGCAGTTTATCGCGGCGGGGATACTACGAGCAGTACTTC. Protein: CASSLSRRGYYEQYF.

By sample share, this clonotype is medium-sized. This chain joins TRBV12-3 or TRBV12-4 and TRBJ1-5; D may be TRBD1 (5 bases). This CDR3 spans 12 amino acids. The V end lost 6 bases, the J end lost 6 bases, and 9 bases lay between the germline ends. DNA for the CDR3: TGTGCCAGCAGGGGGGATGGTCAGCCCCAGCATTTT. Translated, it gives CASRGDGQPQHF.

By share, this clonotype counts as medium-sized. The V and J genes are TRBV4-3 and TRBJ2-7, with a possible D match to TRBD1 (6 bases). The V end lost 1 base, the J end lost 2 bases, and 12 bases lay between the germline ends. Germline CDR1 reads LGHNA; CDR2 reads YSLEER. The CDR3 contains 15 residues. The CDR3 region has the DNA TGCGCCAGCAGCCAAGGCCGGGACACGGCCTACGAGCAGTACTTC. This gives the protein CASSQGRDTAYEQYF.

This clonotype is labeled as medium-sized. The genes are TRBV5-5 and TRBJ1-4; TRBD1 aligns across 7 bases. This CDR3 comprises 16 residues. With 2 bases clipped from V and 8 bases from J, the junction kept 12 bases outside the gene matches. Germline values: CDR1 SGHKS, CDR2 YYEKEE (reference sequence). The chain's CDR3 is CASSFVEQGVREKLFF. The CDR3 DNA is TGTGCCAGCAGCTTCGTCGAGCAGGGGGTTCGAGAAAAACTGTTTTTT.

V usage is TRBV12-3 or TRBV12-4 and J usage is TRBJ1-5; 7 bases are shared with TRBD1. CDR3 length: 13 residues. Trimming took 6 bases from V and 5 from J; bases not matched to a gene: 4. CDR3: CASRRQGHQPQHF. CDR3 in DNA: TGTGCCAGCAGACGACAGGGACATCAGCCCCAGCATTTT.

Many counts were recorded for this clonotype. In DNA, the CDR3 is TGTGCCATCAGTGAGTCGATGGCGGGGACCTACAATGAGCAGTTCTTC. It codes for CAISESMAGTYNEQFF. V gene TRBV10-3 combines with J gene TRBJ2-1; D might be TRBD2 (6 bases). V was shortened by 0 bases and J by 2 bases, with 11 bases between the two germline ends. CDR1 is ENHRY and CDR2 is SYGVKD in the germline V gene. The CDR3 length is 16 residues.

This clonotype was counted a few times. The rearrangement links TRBV20-1 to TRBJ2-3, with 8 bases lining up with TRBD2. The junction had 6 bases not matched to a gene; V was cut back by 0 bases and J by 4 bases. The CDR3 covers 15 residues. Germline V gene lookup returns CDR1 DFQATT and CDR2 SNEGSKA (reference sequence). CDR3 in DNA: TGCAGTGCTAGAGAGGTAGCGGGACGGTCAGATACGCAGTATTTT. Translation: CSAREVAGRSDTQYF.